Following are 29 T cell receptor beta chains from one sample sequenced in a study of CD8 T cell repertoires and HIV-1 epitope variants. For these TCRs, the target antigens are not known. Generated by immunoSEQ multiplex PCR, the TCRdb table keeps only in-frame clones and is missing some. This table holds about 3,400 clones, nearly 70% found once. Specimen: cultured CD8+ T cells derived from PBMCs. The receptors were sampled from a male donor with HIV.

The CDR3 sequence: CASSFGQTSTDTQYF. The CDR3 DNA reads as TGTGCCAGCAGTTTCGGACAGACTAGCACAGATACGCAGTATTTT. The genes are TRBV6-6 and TRBJ2-3; weak D call: TRBD1 (6 bases). V lost 4 bases, J lost 0 bases, and 11 bases lay in between. This CDR3 is 15 amino acids long. Per germline, CDR1 MNHNY and CDR2 SVGAGI (reference sequence).

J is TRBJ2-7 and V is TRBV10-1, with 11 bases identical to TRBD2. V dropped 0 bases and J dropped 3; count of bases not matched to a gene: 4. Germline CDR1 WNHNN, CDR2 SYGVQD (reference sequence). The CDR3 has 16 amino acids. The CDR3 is CASSESTSGDHYEQYF. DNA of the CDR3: TGCGCCAGCAGTGAGTCGACTAGCGGGGATCACTACGAGCAGTACTTC.

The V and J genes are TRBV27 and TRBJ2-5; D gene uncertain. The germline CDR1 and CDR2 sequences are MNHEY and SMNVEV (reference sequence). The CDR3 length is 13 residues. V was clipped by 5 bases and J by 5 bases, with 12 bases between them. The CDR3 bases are TGTGCCAGCAGTCCAATCTCTGTGGAGACCCAGTACTTC. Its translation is CASSPISVETQYF.

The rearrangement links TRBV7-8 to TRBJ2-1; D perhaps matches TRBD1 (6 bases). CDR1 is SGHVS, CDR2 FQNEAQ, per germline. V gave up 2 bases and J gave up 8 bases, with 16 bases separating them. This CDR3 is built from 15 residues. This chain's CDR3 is CASSLTQGPSDEQFF. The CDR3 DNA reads TGTGCCAGCAGCTTAACACAGGGCCCCTCGGATGAGCAGTTCTTC.

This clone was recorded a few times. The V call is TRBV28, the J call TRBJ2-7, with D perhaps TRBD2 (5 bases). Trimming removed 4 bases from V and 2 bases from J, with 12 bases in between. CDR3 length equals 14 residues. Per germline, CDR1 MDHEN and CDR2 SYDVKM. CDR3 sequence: CASSSNGIPYEQYF. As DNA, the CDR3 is TGTGCCAGCAGTTCAAACGGGATTCCCTACGAGCAGTACTTC.

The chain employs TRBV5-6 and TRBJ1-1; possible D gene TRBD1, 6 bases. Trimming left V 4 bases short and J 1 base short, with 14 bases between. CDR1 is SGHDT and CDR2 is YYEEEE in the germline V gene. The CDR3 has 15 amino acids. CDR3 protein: CASSPGGRANTEAFF. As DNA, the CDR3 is TGTGCCAGCAGCCCTGGGGGCAGGGCGAACACTGAAGCTTTCTTT.

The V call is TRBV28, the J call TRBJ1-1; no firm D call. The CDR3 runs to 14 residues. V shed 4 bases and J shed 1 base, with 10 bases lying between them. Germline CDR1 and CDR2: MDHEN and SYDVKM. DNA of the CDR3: TGTGCCAGCAGTTCTTTTATAGGGAACACTGAAGCTTTCTTT. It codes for CASSSFIGNTEAFF.

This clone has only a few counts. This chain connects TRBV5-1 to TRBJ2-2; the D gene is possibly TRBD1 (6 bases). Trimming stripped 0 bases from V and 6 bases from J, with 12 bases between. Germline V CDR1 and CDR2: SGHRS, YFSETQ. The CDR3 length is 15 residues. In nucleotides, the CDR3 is TGCGCCAGCAGCTTGGACAGGGTAATTCCCGGGGAGCTGTTTTTT. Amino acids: CASSLDRVIPGELFF.

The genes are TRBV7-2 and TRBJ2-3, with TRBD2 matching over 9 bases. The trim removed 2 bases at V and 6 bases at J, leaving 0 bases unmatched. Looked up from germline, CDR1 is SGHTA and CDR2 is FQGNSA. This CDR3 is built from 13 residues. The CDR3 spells CASSLTSGDTQYF. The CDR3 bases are TGTGCCAGCAGCTTAACTAGCGGGGATACGCAGTATTTT.

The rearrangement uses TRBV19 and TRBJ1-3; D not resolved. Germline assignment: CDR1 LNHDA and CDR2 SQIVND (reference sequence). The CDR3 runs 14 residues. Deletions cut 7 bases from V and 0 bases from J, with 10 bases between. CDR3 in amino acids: CASKTEYSGNTIYF. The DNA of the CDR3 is TGTGCCAGTAAAACGGAATACTCTGGAAACACCATATATTTT.

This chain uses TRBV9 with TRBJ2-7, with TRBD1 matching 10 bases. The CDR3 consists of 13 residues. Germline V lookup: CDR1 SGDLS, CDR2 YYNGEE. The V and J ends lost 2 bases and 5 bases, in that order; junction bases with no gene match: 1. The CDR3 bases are TGTGCCAGCAGCGTGGGACAGGGGAACGAGCAGTACTTC. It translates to CASSVGQGNEQYF.

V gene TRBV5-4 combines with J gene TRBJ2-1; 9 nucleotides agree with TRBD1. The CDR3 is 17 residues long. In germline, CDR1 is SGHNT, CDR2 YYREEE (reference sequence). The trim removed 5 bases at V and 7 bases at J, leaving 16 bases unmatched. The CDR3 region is CASSWGSGTGSVNEQFF. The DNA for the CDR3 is TGTGCCAGCAGTTGGGGATCCGGGACAGGGTCCGTGAATGAGCAGTTCTTC.

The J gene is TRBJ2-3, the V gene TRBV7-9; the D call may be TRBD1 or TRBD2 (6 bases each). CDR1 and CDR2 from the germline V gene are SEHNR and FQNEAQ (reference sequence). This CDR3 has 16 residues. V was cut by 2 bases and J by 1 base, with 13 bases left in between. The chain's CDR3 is CASSLRGVGGTDTQYF. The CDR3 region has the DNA TGTGCCAGCAGCTTAAGGGGGGTCGGGGGCACAGATACGCAGTATTTT.

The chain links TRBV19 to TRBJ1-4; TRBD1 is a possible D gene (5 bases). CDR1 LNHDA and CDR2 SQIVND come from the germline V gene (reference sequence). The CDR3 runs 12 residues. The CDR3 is CAVQAGNEKLFF. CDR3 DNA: TGTGCGGTACAGGCCGGTAATGAAAAACTGTTTTTT.

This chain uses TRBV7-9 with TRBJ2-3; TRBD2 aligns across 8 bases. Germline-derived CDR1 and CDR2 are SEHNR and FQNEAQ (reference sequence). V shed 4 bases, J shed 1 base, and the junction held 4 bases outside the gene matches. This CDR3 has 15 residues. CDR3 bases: TGTGCCAGCAGCTCCCTGACTAGCGGCACAGATACGCAGTATTTT. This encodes CASSSLTSGTDTQYF.

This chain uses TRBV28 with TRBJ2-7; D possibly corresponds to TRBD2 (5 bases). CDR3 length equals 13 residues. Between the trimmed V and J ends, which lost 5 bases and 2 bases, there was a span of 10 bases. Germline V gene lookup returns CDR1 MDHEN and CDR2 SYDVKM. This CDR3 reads CASSGLVTYEQYF. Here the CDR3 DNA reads TGTGCCAGCAGTGGACTCGTAACCTACGAGCAGTACTTC. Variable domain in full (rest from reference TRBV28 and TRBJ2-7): DVKVTQSSRYLVKRTGEKVFLECVQDMDHENMFWYRQDPGLGLRLIYFSYDVKMKEKGDIPEGYSVSREKKERFSLILESASTNQTSMYLCASSGLVTYEQYFGPGTRLTVT.

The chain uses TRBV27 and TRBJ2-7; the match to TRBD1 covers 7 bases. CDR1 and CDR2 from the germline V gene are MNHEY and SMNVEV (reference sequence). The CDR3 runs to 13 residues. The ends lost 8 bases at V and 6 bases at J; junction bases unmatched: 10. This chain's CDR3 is CASARDSVGEQYF. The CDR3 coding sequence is TGTGCCAGCGCCCGGGACAGCGTCGGCGAGCAGTACTTC.

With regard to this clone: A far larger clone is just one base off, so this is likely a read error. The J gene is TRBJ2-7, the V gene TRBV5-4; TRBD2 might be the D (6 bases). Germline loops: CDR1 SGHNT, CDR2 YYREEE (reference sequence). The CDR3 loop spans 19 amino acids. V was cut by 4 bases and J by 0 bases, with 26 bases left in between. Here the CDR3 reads CASSQEPGAGALSSYEQYF. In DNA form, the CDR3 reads TGTGCCAGCAGCCAAGAGCCGGGAGCGGGCGCCCTGAGCTCCTACGAGCAGTACTTC.

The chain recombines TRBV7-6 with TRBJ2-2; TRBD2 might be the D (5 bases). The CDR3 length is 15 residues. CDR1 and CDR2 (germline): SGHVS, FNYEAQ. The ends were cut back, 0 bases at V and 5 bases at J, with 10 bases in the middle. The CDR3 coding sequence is TGTGCCAGCAGCTTAGCGGTGGGCGGGACCGGGGAGCTGTTTTTT. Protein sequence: CASSLAVGGTGELFF.

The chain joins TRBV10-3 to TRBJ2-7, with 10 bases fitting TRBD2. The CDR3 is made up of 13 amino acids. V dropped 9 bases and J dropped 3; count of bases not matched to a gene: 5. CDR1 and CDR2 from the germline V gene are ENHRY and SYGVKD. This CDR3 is CAISERGGYEQYF. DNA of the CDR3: TGTGCCATATCTGAGCGGGGGGGCTACGAGCAGTACTTC.

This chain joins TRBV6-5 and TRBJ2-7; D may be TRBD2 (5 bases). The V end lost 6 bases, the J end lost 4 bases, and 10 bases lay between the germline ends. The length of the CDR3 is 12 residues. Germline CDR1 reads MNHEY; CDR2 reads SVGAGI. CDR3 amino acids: CASRRPGYEQYF. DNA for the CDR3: TGTGCCAGCAGAAGACCGGGGTACGAGCAGTACTTC.

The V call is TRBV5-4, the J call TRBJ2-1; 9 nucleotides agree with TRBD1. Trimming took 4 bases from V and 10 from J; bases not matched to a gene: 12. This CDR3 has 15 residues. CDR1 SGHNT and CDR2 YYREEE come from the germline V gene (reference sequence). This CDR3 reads CASSETGTGLEEQFF. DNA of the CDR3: TGTGCCAGCAGCGAAACCGGGACAGGGTTGGAGGAGCAGTTCTTC.

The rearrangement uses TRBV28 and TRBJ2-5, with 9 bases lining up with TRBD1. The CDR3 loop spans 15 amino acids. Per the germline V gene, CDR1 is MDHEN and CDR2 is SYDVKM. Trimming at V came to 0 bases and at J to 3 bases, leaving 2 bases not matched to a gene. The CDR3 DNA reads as TGTGCCAGCAGTTTATGGGGGGACAGGGAAGAGACCCAGTACTTC. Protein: CASSLWGDREETQYF.

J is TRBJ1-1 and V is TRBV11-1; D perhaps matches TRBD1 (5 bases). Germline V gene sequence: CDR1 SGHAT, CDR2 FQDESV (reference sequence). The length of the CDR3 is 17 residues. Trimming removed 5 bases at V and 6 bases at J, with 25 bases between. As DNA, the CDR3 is TGTGCCAGCAGCCTAGGAGGGGAGCGCTCCGAAATCCCTGAAGCTTTCTTT. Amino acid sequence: CASSLGGERSEIPEAFF.

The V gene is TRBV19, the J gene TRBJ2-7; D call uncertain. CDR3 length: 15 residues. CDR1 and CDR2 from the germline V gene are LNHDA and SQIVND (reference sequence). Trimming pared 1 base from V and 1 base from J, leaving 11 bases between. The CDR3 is CASSIGQIRSYEQYF. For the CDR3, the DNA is TGTGCCAGTAGTATAGGTCAAATCAGGTCCTACGAGCAGTACTTC. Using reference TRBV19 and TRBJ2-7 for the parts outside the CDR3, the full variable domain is DGGITQSPKYLFRKEGQNVTLSCEQNLNHDAMYWYRQDPGQGLRLIYYSQIVNDFQKGDIAEGYSVSREKKESFPLTVTSAQKNPTAFYLCASSIGQIRSYEQYFGPGTRLTVT.

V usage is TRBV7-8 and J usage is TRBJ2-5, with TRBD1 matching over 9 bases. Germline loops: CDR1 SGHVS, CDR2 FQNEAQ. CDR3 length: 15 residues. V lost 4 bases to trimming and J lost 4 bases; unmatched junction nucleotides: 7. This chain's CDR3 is CASSSRDRVLETQYF. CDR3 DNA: TGTGCCAGCAGCTCCCGGGACAGGGTATTAGAGACCCAGTACTTC.

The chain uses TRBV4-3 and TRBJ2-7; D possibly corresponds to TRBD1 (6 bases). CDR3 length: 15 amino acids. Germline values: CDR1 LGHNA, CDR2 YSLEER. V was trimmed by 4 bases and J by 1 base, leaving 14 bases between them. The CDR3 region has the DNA TGCGCCAGCAGCCCATTCTCAGGGGATTCCTACGAGCAGTACTTC. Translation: CASSPFSGDSYEQYF.

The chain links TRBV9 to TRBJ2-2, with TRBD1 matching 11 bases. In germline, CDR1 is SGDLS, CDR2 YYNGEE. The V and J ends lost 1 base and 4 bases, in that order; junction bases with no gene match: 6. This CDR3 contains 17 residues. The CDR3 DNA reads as TGTGCCAGCAGCGTAAGCTGGACAGGGGGCTTCACCGGGGAGCTGTTTTTT. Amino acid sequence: CASSVSWTGGFTGELFF.

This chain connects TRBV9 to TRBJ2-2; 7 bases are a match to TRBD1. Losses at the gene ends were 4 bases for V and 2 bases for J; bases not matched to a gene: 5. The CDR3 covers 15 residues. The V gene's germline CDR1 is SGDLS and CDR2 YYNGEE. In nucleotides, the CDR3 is TGTGCCAGCAGCCAACGGGACAGCAACACCGGGGAGCTGTTTTTT. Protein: CASSQRDSNTGELFF.